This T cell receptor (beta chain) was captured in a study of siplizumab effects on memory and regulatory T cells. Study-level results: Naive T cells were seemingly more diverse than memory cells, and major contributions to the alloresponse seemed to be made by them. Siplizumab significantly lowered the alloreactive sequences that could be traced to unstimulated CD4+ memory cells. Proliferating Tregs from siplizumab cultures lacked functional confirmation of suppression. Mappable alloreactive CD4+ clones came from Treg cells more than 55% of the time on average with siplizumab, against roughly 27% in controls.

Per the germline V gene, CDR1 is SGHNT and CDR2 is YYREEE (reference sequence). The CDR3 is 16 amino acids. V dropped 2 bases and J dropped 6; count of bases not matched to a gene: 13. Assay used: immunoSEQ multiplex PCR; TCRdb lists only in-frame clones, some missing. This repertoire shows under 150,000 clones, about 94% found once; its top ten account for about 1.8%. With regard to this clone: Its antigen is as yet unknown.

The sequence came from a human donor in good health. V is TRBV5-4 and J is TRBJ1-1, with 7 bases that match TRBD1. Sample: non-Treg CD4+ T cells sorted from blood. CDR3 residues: CASSFGVRTGDPEAFF. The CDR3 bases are TGTGCCAGCAGCTTCGGTGTCAGGACAGGTGATCCTGAAGCTTTCTTT.